Following are 30 T cell receptor beta chains from one sample sequenced in a study of beta chain features in type 1 diabetes (dated by TCRdb to 2016 to 2019). Which antigens these TCRs recognize remains unknown. Receptor libraries were prepared by the immunoSEQ multiplex PCR assay. The entire amount of isolated RNA was reverse transcribed using the High Capacity cDNA Reverse Transcription Kit, so the sequenced TCRB transcripts were expressed ones. TCRdb provides this immuneACCESS table in a form limited to in-frame rearrangements. Some clones are lacking; in checked studies, under half of them reflect an unresolved V gene, and why the rest are absent is not known. The sample table contains about 710,000 clones; only one count was recorded for over 12% of them. Jointly, the top ten make up approximately 0.042% of the sample. The study at large found these results: A moderate but significant shortening of TCRB CDR3 length was observed in type 1 diabetes patients in all four CD4+ subsets.

Sequenced: naive CD4+ T cells from blood. The cell subset or site label, as the study defines it: true naive CD4+ T cells. The receptors were sampled from a man aged 18 to 30 with type 1 diabetes.

The table lists this clone with a few counts. This sequence joins TRBV4-1 and TRBJ2-1; the match to TRBD2 covers 7 bases. V was pared by 4 bases and J by 6 bases, with 9 bases of the junction left unmatched. CDR1 is MGHRA and CDR2 is YSYEKL in the germline V gene. The CDR3 totals 15 residues. CDR3 DNA sequence: TGCGCCAGCAGCCTTTATGGGGAGGGCCGCAATGAGCAGTTCTTC. Translation gives CASSLYGEGRNEQFF.

There are a few counts of this clone. This chain links TRBV7-2 with TRBJ2-5, with 12 nucleotides matching TRBD1. Germline lookup yields CDR1 SGHTA and CDR2 FQGNSA. The CDR3 runs to 16 residues. With V trimmed by 3 bases and J by 2 bases, 4 bases remained unmatched. Written as DNA, the CDR3 is TGTGCCAGCAGCTTGGGACAGGGGGCGGGGCAAGAGACCCAGTACTTC. This encodes CASSLGQGAGQETQYF.

The rearrangement links TRBV7-2 to TRBJ2-7; D not certain. Germline V gene lookup returns CDR1 SGHTA and CDR2 FQGNSA. The CDR3 sequence is 14 residues long. V was cut by 1 base and J by 0 bases, with 7 bases left in between. The CDR3 coding sequence is TGTGCCAGCAGCTTAGTCCCGTCCTCCTACGAGCAGTACTTC. Protein product: CASSLVPSSYEQYF.

This clone was detected a few times. The gene calls are TRBV6-6 and TRBJ2-1, with 7 bases identical to TRBD2. The CDR3 spans 14 residues. Germline V gene data show CDR1 as MNHNY and CDR2 as SVGAGI (reference sequence). V lost 6 bases, J lost 6 bases, and 8 bases stayed unmatched. CDR3 loop: CASSPTSVINEQFF. The CDR3 bases are TGTGCCAGCAGCCCTACTAGCGTCATCAATGAGCAGTTCTTC.

The sample holds a few counts of this clone. The chain employs TRBV5-1 and TRBJ2-2; D is possibly TRBD1 (6 bases). Trimming shortened V by 2 bases and J by 6 bases, and 14 bases separated the two germline ends. From germline, CDR1 is SGHRS and CDR2 YFSETQ. The CDR3 extends over 15 amino acids. CDR3 region: CASSLGGRTAGELFF. The DNA of the CDR3 is TGCGCCAGCAGCTTAGGTGGACGGACAGCCGGGGAGCTGTTTTTT.

This chain uses TRBV28 with TRBJ2-7; 8 nucleotides agree with TRBD1. Losses at the gene ends were 7 bases for V and 2 bases for J; bases not matched to a gene: 10. The CDR3 runs to 15 residues. Per germline, CDR1 MDHEN and CDR2 SYDVKM. The CDR3 reads CASTPERTGTYEQYF. The CDR3 DNA reads as TGTGCCAGCACCCCAGAAAGGACAGGGACCTACGAGCAGTACTTC.

The chain couples TRBV5-1 to TRBJ2-2; 7 bases map to TRBD1. The ends lost 6 bases at V and 4 bases at J; junction bases unmatched: 3. The CDR3 is 13 residues long. Germline CDR1 reads SGHRS; CDR2 reads YFSETQ. The CDR3 region has the DNA TGCGCCAGCAACGACAGGGCCACCGGGGAGCTGTTTTTT. Its translation is CASNDRATGELFF.

This clone was seen more than once but under ten times. CDR3 protein: CASSMTTGTSWTEQFF. CDR3 DNA sequence: TGTGCCAGTAGCATGACGACCGGGACTAGTTGGACTGAGCAGTTCTTC. This sequence joins TRBV19 and TRBJ2-1; TRBD2 aligns across 8 bases. The CDR3 covers 16 residues. CDR1 and CDR2 (germline): LNHDA, SQIVND (reference sequence). The trim removed 6 bases at V and 9 bases at J, leaving 16 bases unmatched.

This clone showed up just a few times. The chain joins TRBV19 to TRBJ2-7, with 13 bases lining up with TRBD2. After removal of 3 bases from V and 5 bases from J, the junction contained 7 bases not matched to a gene. The CDR3 is 16 residues long. The germline CDR1 and CDR2 sequences are LNHDA and SQIVND (reference sequence). The CDR3 bases are TGTGCCAGTAGTATGCTTGCGACTAGCGGGAGGAACGAGCAGTACTTC. It codes for CASSMLATSGRNEQYF.

As for this clone: The same CDR3 can be traced to other DNA sequences in this sample. The V and J genes are TRBV30 and TRBJ1-1; D is undetermined. Trimming left V 0 bases short and J 2 bases short, with 10 bases between. The length of the CDR3 is 14 residues. Germline CDR1 reads GTSNPN; CDR2 reads SVGIG (reference sequence). CDR3 bases: TGTGCCTGGAGTGTACTGGGCGCTAACACTGAAGCTTTCTTT. Its translation: CAWSVLGANTEAFF. Full variable domain (rest looked up from reference TRBV30 and TRBJ1-1): SQTIHQWPATLVQPVGSPLSLECTVEGTSNPNLYWYRQAAGRGLQLLFYSVGIGQISSEVPQNLSASRPQDRQFILSSKKLLLSDSGFYLCAWSVLGANTEAFFGQGTRLTVV.

The table lists this clone with a few counts. The V gene is TRBV9, the J gene TRBJ1-5, with D unclear. Germline V CDR1 and CDR2: SGDLS, YYNGEE. The CDR3 totals 13 residues. The germline V and J ends were trimmed by 3 bases and 5 bases, with 9 bases remaining between them. Here the CDR3 reads CASSASLDQPQHF. The DNA for the CDR3 is TGTGCCAGCAGCGCGAGCCTTGATCAGCCCCAGCATTTT.

In this sample, this clone turned up a few times. This chain connects TRBV9 to TRBJ2-1, with a possible D match to TRBD2 (5 bases). Germline CDR1 reads SGDLS; CDR2 reads YYNGEE. This CDR3 region has 12 residues. The V end was cut by 7 bases, the J end by 5 bases, with 10 bases between. CDR3 protein: CASQRSDNEQFF. The CDR3 DNA sequence: TGTGCCAGCCAGCGGTCGGACAATGAGCAGTTCTTC.

In its sample, this clone was seen a few times. The chain is built from TRBV5-1 and TRBJ1-1; a weak D match, TRBD1 (5 bases). Per the germline V gene, CDR1 is SGHRS and CDR2 is YFSETQ. The V and J ends lost 1 base and 5 bases respectively, with 15 bases between them. This CDR3 has 15 amino acids. The CDR3 DNA sequence: TGCGCCAGCAGCTTGTCGTCAGGGCGAACAACTGAAGCTTTCTTT. It translates to CASSLSSGRTTEAFF.

The chain joins TRBV30 to TRBJ1-5; D gene uncertain. The CDR3 totals 13 residues. Germline CDR1 and CDR2: GTSNPN and SVGIG (reference sequence). The V gene lost 0 bases and the J gene lost 5 bases, with 8 bases spanning the gap. CDR3 sequence (DNA): TGTGCCTGGAGTGTATCCGTTGATCAGCCCCAGCATTTT. Encoded protein: CAWSVSVDQPQHF.

A few counts support this clone. This rearrangement joins TRBV6-5 to TRBJ1-1, with TRBD1 matching 11 bases. The junction had 3 bases not matched to a gene; V was cut back by 0 bases and J by 9 bases. The CDR3 is 14 amino acids. The germline V gene has CDR1 MNHEY and CDR2 SVGAGI. In DNA, the CDR3 is TGTGCCAGCAGTTACTCCTGGGACAGGGGGAAAGCTTTCTTT. Protein: CASSYSWDRGKAFF.

The chain employs TRBV7-9 and TRBJ2-7, with 7 bases lining up with TRBD2. CDR1 and CDR2 (germline): SEHNR, FQNEAQ (reference sequence). The CDR3 totals 15 residues. The V gene end was trimmed by 5 bases and the J gene end by 6 bases; junction bases not matched to a gene: 13. CDR3 sequence (DNA): TGTGCCAGCAGCCCCTCGGAGCGGGGTCGTTCCGAGCAGTACTTC. Translation: CASSPSERGRSEQYF.

The CDR3: CASSSRAAKNIQYF. CDR3 DNA: TGTGCCAGCAGTAGCCGGGCAGCCAAAAACATTCAGTACTTC. The rearrangement links TRBV27 to TRBJ2-4; D unresolved. V was trimmed by 5 bases and J by 0 bases, leaving 8 bases between them. This CDR3 is 14 amino acids long. The germline gives CDR1 MNHEY, CDR2 SMNVEV (reference sequence).

Details on this clone: The same CDR3 is also encoded by other DNA sequences in this sample. V gene TRBV7-9 combines with J gene TRBJ1-1; 8 bases match TRBD1. The germline V gene has CDR1 SEHNR and CDR2 FQNEAQ (reference sequence). Unmatched junction bases numbered 3, after V lost 5 bases and J lost 1 base. The CDR3 has 14 residues. The CDR3 spells CASSPGQGNTEAFF. In nucleotides, the CDR3 is TGTGCCAGCAGCCCCGGACAGGGGAACACTGAAGCTTTCTTT.

This clone has only a few counts. The gene calls are TRBV27 and TRBJ1-2; perhaps TRBD1 as D (6 bases). Trimming removed 6 bases from V and 8 bases from J, with 22 bases in between. The CDR3 consists of 15 residues. Germline assignment: CDR1 MNHEY and CDR2 SMNVEV (reference sequence). CDR3 amino acids: CASRPTGSGGWGYTF. The DNA of the CDR3 is TGTGCCAGCAGGCCAACAGGGTCAGGCGGGTGGGGCTACACCTTC.

Remarks on this clone: The junction departs from germline at one end; a sequencing error may be responsible. The chain carries TRBV7-7 and TRBJ2-1; D remains ambiguous. The germline gives CDR1 SSHAT, CDR2 FNYEAQ (reference sequence). This CDR3 comprises 13 residues. The CDR3 nucleotides are TGTGCTAGCAGCTTAGATAGCCGGACCGAGCAGTTCTTC. Its translation is CASSLDSRTEQFF. Combining the CDR3 with reference TRBV7-7 and TRBJ2-1 gives the whole variable domain GAGVSQSPRYKVTKRGQDVTLRCDPISSHATLYWYQQALGQGPEFLTYFNYEAQPDKSGLPSDRFSAERPEGSISTLTIQRTEQRDSAMYRCASSLDSRTEQFFGPGTRLTVL.

A few counts support this clone. The chain employs TRBV30 and TRBJ1-6; D remains ambiguous. Germline loops: CDR1 GTSNPN, CDR2 SVGIG (reference sequence). Trimming shortened V by 8 bases and J by 0 bases, and 14 bases separated the two germline ends. The CDR3 extends over 15 amino acids. CDR3 loop: CASSSKSSYNSPLHF. CDR3 nucleotide sequence: TGTGCCAGCAGCTCCAAGAGCTCCTATAATTCACCCCTCCACTTT.

This clone has only a few counts. This sample also contains other DNA sequences that code for the same CDR3. The chain links TRBV30 to TRBJ2-1, with D hard to call. Germline V gene sequence: CDR1 GTSNPN, CDR2 SVGIG (reference sequence). Trimming cost V 2 bases and J 4 bases, with 3 bases left between them. This CDR3 contains 11 residues. The CDR3 is CAWSLYNEQFF. In DNA form, the CDR3 reads TGTGCCTGGAGTTTGTACAATGAGCAGTTCTTC. Looking up the rest from reference TRBV30 and TRBJ2-1 gives the full variable domain: SQTIHQWPATLVQPVGSPLSLECTVEGTSNPNLYWYRQAAGRGLQLLFYSVGIGQISSEVPQNLSASRPQDRQFILSSKKLLLSDSGFYLCAWSLYNEQFFGPGTRLTVL.

This clone was seen a few times. The chain links TRBV5-1 to TRBJ2-7, with D unresolved. Trimming shortened V by 0 bases and J by 2 bases, and 9 bases separated the two germline ends. The CDR3 has 14 residues. Germline V gene lookup returns CDR1 SGHRS and CDR2 YFSETQ. CDR3 residues: CASSLDTTTYEQYF. DNA of the CDR3: TGCGCCAGCAGCTTGGATACCACCACCTACGAGCAGTACTTC.

This chain joins TRBV7-2 and TRBJ2-7; D is uncertain. V gave up 5 bases and J gave up 4 bases, with 12 bases separating them. Germline V gives CDR1 SGHTA, CDR2 FQGNSA. The CDR3 runs to 13 residues. CDR3 amino acids: CASSLQHPYEQYF. CDR3 nucleotide sequence: TGTGCCAGCAGCCTCCAACACCCTTACGAGCAGTACTTC.

Details on this clone: A junction boundary mismatches the germline segment, possibly from a read error. The chain employs TRBV29-1 and TRBJ1-2; D remains unclear. The CDR3 covers 8 residues. Germline V lookup: CDR1 SQVTM, CDR2 ANQGSEA. As DNA, the CDR3 is TGCAGCGTTGAAGAAGTGTACTTC. It encodes CSVEEVYF. Full variable domain (rest looked up from reference TRBV29-1 and TRBJ1-2): SAVISQKPSRDICQRGTSLTIQCQVDSQVTMMFWYRQQPGQSLTLIATANQGSEATYESGFVIDKFPISRPNLTFSTLTVSNMSPEDSSIYLCSVEEVYFGSGTRLTVV.

The J gene is TRBJ2-1, the V gene TRBV2; 10 nucleotides line up with TRBD2. Germline loops: CDR1 SNHLY, CDR2 FYNNEI. V was clipped by 0 bases and J by 9 bases; unmatched bases: 8. This CDR3 spans 16 amino acids. CDR3 in amino acids: CASSEAPASGGGEQFF. The DNA of the CDR3 is TGTGCCAGCAGTGAAGCGCCGGCTAGCGGGGGTGGTGAGCAGTTCTTC.

The chain uses TRBV30 and TRBJ1-2, with TRBD1 identical over 10 bases. V was pared by 4 bases and J by 4 bases, with 9 bases of the junction left unmatched. CDR3 length: 15 amino acids. Germline CDR1 GTSNPN, CDR2 SVGIG (reference sequence). CDR3 in DNA: TGTGCCTGGATCCCGGGGGACAGGGGAGTCTATGGCTACACCTTC. As protein: CAWIPGDRGVYGYTF.

A few counts support this clone. The chain recombines TRBV29-1 with TRBJ2-3; D is perhaps TRBD1 or TRBD2 (5 bases each). In germline, CDR1 is SQVTM, CDR2 ANQGSEA. Trimming pared 4 bases from V and 10 bases from J, leaving 18 bases between. CDR3 length: 13 amino acids. The CDR3 reads CSVVGDPRAAQYF. As DNA, the CDR3 is TGCAGCGTTGTTGGGGACCCCAGAGCGGCGCAGTATTTT.

This clone occurred a few times. This chain links TRBV18 with TRBJ1-2, with D perhaps matching TRBD1 (5 bases). The ends were cut back, 3 bases at V and 10 bases at J, with 12 bases in the middle. The CDR3 covers 12 residues. Germline loops: CDR1 KGHSH, CDR2 LQKENI. The DNA for the CDR3 is TGTGCCAGCTCACCTTATACGGGGGACTACACCTTC. This gives the protein CASSPYTGDYTF.

This clone was found a few times. This chain joins TRBV21-1 and TRBJ2-5; the table gives TRBD2 as D, unverified against the DNA. TRBV21-1 is labeled a pseudogene. This CDR3 is 14 amino acids long. The CDR3 region is CASSPYRRGETQYF. The CDR3 DNA is TGTGCCAGCAGCCCGTACAGGAGGGGCGAGACCCAGTACTTC.